The clone carrying this T cell receptor (beta chain) was counted only a few times. The sample belongs to a study of T cells of healthy individuals. TCRdb reanalysed the 5' RACE reads using MiXCR and keeps one entry per CDR3 protein. The repertoire holds about 96,000 distinct CDR3 sequences, with roughly a sixth as singletons. The length of the CDR3 is 18 residues. Trimming left V 2 bases short and J 4 bases short, with 23 bases between. CDR1 is KGHSH and CDR2 is LQKENI in the germline V gene. This sequence joins TRBV18 and TRBJ1-1; D might be TRBD1 (6 bases). The receptor's source is a human donor in good health. Here the CDR3 DNA reads TGTGCCAGCTCACCAAAGCGACCAGGAGATGGCAGGGGCACTGAAGCTTTCTTT. Translating it yields CASSPKRPGDGRGTEAFF.